This T cell receptor beta chain was sequenced during a study of blood T cell repertoires in COVID-19. The CDR3 consists of 16 residues. The V and J ends lost 1 base and 4 bases, in that order; junction bases with no gene match: 6. Germline assignment: CDR1 SGHNT and CDR2 YYREEE (reference sequence). Source study methods: Amplifying reference gene primers gave estimates of nucleated cell counts. TCRdb's copy holds only in-frame clones and misses some; the assay was immunoSEQ multiplex PCR. For V, J and clone size, that table is used; D and trimming come from the DNA. The sample consists of 130,000 to 150,000 clones, 89% of them appearing once.

The chain carries TRBV5-4 and TRBJ2-2, with 8 bases aligning to TRBD2. The TCR was taken from a human donor in a cohort sampled during active COVID-19. Sequencing was performed on peripheral blood. The CDR3 protein is CASSLFGGGATGELFF. In nucleotides, the CDR3 is TGTGCCAGCAGCTTGTTCGGGGGGGGCGCCACCGGGGAGCTGTTTTTT.